In this sample, the clone carrying this T cell receptor (beta chain) turned up a few times. Its target is not known. TCRdb ran MiXCR on the reads and lists one entry per CDR3 protein. The sample consists of hundreds of thousands of distinct CDR3 sequences, approximately 29% of them appearing once. The sample is drawn from a study of T cell repertoires in cytomegalovirus infection. At the level of the study: Recently identified HLA-C-restricted CMV epitopes were used, and well-studied HLA-B-restricted CMV epitopes were used as well. Public signatures in TCR beta pointed to CMV infection and matching HLA type. Study-level findings and limits: Predominance within the ex vivo response was attributable to HLA-C-restricted CMV-specific TCR beta clonotypes.

The sequencing used cultured CD8+ T cells from PBMCs, collected from culture after CMV antigen stimulation. The clonotype comes from a human donor in good health (CMV status not recorded). Some clones in this sample may be carry-over from other donors' samples.

CDR3 sequence: CAEQADGNTGELFF. The DNA for the CDR3 is TGTGCCGAGCAGGCGGACGGGAACACCGGGGAGCTGTTTTTT. The chain couples TRBV7-9 to TRBJ2-2; D is unresolved. CDR3 size: 14 residues. Germline assignment: CDR1 SEHNR and CDR2 FQNEAQ (reference sequence). V was cut by 11 bases and J by 1 base, with 14 bases left in between.